The 5 T cell receptor beta chains in this list originate from one sample, sequenced in a study of blood T cell repertoires in COVID-19. Produced via immunoSEQ multiplex PCR; TCRdb's table is partial and in-frame only. Of about 310,000 clones in the sample, nearly 90% were seen once. Material: PBMCs or T cells enriched from blood (not recorded which). Every receptor here comes from a woman aged 25-40 years who had recovered from COVID-19.

This clone was found a few times. This chain connects TRBV5-8 to TRBJ1-2; D remains unclear. The CDR3 consists of 12 residues. V lost 2 bases to trimming and J lost 8 bases, with 10 bases between them. Germline V gene lookup returns CDR1 SGHTS and CDR2 YDEGEE. The chain's CDR3 is CASSFSGEGYTF. The CDR3 DNA is TGTGCCAGCAGCTTTTCTGGGGAGGGCTACACCTTC. Filled out from reference TRBV5-8 and TRBJ1-2, the complete variable domain reads EAGVTQSPTHLIKTRGQQATLRCSPISGHTSVYWYQQALGLGLQFLLWYDEGEERNRGNFPPRFSGRQFPNYSSELNVNALELEDSALYLCASSFSGEGYTFGSGTRLTVV.

The rearrangement joins TRBV28 to TRBJ2-1; 11 bases match TRBD2. J lost 7 bases, V lost 2 bases, and 10 bases had no gene match. The CDR3 is 17 amino acids. Germline CDR1 is MDHEN and CDR2 is SYDVKM. This CDR3 reads CASSLTLAGGGWNEQFF. The CDR3 DNA follows: TGTGCCAGCAGTTTAACGCTAGCGGGAGGAGGGTGGAATGAGCAGTTCTTC. Full variable domain (rest looked up from reference TRBV28 and TRBJ2-1): DVKVTQSSRYLVKRTGEKVFLECVQDMDHENMFWYRQDPGLGLRLIYFSYDVKMKEKGDIPEGYSVSREKKERFSLILESASTNQTSMYLCASSLTLAGGGWNEQFFGPGTRLTVL.

This sequence joins TRBV5-1 and TRBJ2-2; D might be TRBD1 (6 bases). Germline V CDR1 and CDR2: SGHRS, YFSETQ. The CDR3 is made up of 17 amino acids. Trimming removed 6 bases at V and 4 bases at J, with 22 bases between. The DNA for the CDR3 is TGCGCCAGCAACCCGAGGGGGACCCACAGGGCCACCGGGGAGCTGTTTTTT. Translation gives CASNPRGTHRATGELFF. The full variable domain, in which reference TRBV5-1 and TRBJ2-2 provide the parts outside the CDR3, is KAGVTQTPRYLIKTRGQQVTLSCSPISGHRSVSWYQQTPGQGLQFLFEYFSETQRNKGNFPGRFSGRQFSNSRSEMNVSTLELGDSALYLCASNPRGTHRATGELFFGEGSRLTVL.

CDR3 sequence reads: CASRELAFNEQFF. CDR3 sequence (DNA): TGCGCCAGCAGGGAACTAGCGTTCAATGAGCAGTTCTTC. The chain combines TRBV5-1 with TRBJ2-1, with 7 bases matching TRBD2. CDR3 length: 13 amino acids. The germline V gene encodes CDR1 SGHRS and CDR2 YFSETQ. With 5 bases clipped from V and 6 bases from J, the junction kept 5 bases outside the gene matches.

This chain uses TRBV7-2 with TRBJ2-5; 8 bases map to TRBD1. With V trimmed by 5 bases and J by 5 bases, 7 bases remained unmatched. The germline V gene has CDR1 SGHTA and CDR2 FQGNSA. This CDR3 comprises 14 residues. CDR3 sequence reads: CASSPETGEETQYF. The DNA of the CDR3 is TGTGCCAGCAGCCCCGAGACAGGGGAGGAGACCCAGTACTTC. Combining the CDR3 with reference TRBV7-2 and TRBJ2-5 gives the whole variable domain GAGVSQSPSNKVTEKGKDVELRCDPISGHTALYWYRQSLGQGLEFLIYFQGNSAPDKSGLPSDRFSAERTGGSVSTLTIQRTQQEDSAVYLCASSPETGEETQYFGPGTRLLVL.